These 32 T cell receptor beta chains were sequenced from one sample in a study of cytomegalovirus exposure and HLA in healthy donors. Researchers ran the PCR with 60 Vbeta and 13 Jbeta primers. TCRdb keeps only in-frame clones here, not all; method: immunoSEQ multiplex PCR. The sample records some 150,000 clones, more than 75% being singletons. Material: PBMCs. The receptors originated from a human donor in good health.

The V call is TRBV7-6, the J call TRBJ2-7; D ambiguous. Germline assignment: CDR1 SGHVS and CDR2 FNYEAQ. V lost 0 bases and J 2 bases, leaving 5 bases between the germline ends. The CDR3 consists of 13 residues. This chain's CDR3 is CASSLAPAYEQYF. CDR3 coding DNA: TGTGCCAGCAGCTTAGCCCCGGCCTACGAGCAGTACTTC.

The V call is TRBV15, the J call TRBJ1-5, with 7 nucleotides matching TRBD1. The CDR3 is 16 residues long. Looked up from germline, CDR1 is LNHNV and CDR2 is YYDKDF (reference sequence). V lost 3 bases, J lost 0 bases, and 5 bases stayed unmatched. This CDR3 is CATSSPGQSSNQPQHF. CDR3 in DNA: TGTGCCACCAGCAGCCCGGGACAGAGTAGCAATCAGCCCCAGCATTTT.

Here the CDR3 DNA reads TGTGCCAGTAGTATTAACCACCTCACGGGGACCGGGGAGCTGTTTTTT. Translating gives CASSINHLTGTGELFF. The chain links TRBV19 to TRBJ2-2; D possibly corresponds to TRBD2 (5 bases). V lost 3 bases to trimming and J lost 5 bases, with 16 bases between them. The V gene's germline CDR1 is LNHDA and CDR2 SQIVND (reference sequence). This CDR3 is built from 16 residues.

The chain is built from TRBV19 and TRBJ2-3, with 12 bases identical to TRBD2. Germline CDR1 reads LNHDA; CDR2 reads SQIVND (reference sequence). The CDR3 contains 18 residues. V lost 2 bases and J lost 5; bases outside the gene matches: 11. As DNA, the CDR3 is TGTGCCAGTAGTATAAGGCTAGCGGGAGGGATTTGGGTAGATACGCAGTATTTT. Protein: CASSIRLAGGIWVDTQYF.

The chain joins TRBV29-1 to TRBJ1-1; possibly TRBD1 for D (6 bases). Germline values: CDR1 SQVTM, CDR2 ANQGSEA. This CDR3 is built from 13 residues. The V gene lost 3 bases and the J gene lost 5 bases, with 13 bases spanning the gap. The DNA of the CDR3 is TGCAGCGTTGAGATACAGGGTGCGACTGAAGCTTTCTTT. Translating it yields CSVEIQGATEAFF. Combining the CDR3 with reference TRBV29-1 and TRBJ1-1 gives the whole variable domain SAVISQKPSRDICQRGTSLTIQCQVDSQVTMMFWYRQQPGQSLTLIATANQGSEATYESGFVIDKFPISRPNLTFSTLTVSNMSPEDSSIYLCSVEIQGATEAFFGQGTRLTVV.

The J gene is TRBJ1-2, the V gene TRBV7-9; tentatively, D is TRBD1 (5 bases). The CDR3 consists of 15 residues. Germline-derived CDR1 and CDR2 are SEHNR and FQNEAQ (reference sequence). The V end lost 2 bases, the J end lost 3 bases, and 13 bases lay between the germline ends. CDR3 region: CASSLSLAGYYGYTF. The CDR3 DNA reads TGTGCCAGCAGCTTAAGTCTCGCAGGGTACTATGGCTACACCTTC.

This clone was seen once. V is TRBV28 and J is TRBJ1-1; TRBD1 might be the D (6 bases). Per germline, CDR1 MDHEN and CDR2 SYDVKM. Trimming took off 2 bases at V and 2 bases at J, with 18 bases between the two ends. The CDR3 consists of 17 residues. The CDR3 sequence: CASSLRPRGGYNTEAFF. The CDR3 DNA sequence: TGTGCCAGCAGTTTAAGGCCTAGGGGGGGATATAACACTGAAGCTTTCTTT.

Written as DNA, the CDR3 is TGTGCCAGCAGTCCTAGGACTAGTGCCTTCTACGAGCAGTACTTC. This translates into CASSPRTSAFYEQYF. V gene TRBV27 combines with J gene TRBJ2-7, with 7 positions matching TRBD2. The CDR3 extends over 15 amino acids. The V gene end was trimmed by 5 bases and the J gene end by 3 bases; junction bases not matched to a gene: 10. Germline loops: CDR1 MNHEY, CDR2 SMNVEV (reference sequence).

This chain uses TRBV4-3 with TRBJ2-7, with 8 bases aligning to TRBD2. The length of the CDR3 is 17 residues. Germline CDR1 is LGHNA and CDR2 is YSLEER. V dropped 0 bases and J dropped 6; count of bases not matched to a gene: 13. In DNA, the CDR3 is TGCGCCAGCAGCCAAGATATTTTGGGTGGGCGGGAGGCCGAGCAGTACTTC. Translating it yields CASSQDILGGREAEQYF.

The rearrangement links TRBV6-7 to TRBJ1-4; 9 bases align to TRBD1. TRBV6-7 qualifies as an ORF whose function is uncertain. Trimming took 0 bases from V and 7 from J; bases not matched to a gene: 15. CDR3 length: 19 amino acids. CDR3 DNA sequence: TGTGCCAGCAGTTACTCGAATAGATCAAACAGGGGGCTAGGTGAAAAACTGTTTTTT. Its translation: CASSYSNRSNRGLGEKLFF.

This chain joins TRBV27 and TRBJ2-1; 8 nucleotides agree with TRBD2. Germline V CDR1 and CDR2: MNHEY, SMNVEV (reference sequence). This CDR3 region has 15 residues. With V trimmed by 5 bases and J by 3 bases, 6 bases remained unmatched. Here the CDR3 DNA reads TGTGCCAGCAGTGCTGGCGGGGGGTTCTACAATGAGCAGTTCTTC. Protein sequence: CASSAGGGFYNEQFF.

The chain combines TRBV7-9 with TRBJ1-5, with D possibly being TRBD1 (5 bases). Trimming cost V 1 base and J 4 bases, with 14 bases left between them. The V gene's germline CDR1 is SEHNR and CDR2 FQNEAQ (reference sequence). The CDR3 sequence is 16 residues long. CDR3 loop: CASSLGTGGPNQPQHF. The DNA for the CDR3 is TGTGCCAGCAGCTTAGGTACGGGGGGTCCTAATCAGCCCCAGCATTTT.

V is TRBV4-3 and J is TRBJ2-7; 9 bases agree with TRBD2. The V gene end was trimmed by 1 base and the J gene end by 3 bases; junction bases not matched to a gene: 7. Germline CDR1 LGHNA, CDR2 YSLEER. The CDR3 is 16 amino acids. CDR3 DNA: TGCGCCAGCAGCCAAGCACTAGCGGGTAAAATCTACGAGCAGTACTTC. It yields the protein CASSQALAGKIYEQYF.

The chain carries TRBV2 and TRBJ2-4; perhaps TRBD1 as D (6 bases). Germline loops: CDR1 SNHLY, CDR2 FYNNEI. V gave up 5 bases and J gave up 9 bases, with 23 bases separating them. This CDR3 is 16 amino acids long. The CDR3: CASSHDLRQGSGIQYF. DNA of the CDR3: TGTGCCAGCAGTCACGACCTTCGGCAGGGGAGCGGCATTCAGTACTTC.

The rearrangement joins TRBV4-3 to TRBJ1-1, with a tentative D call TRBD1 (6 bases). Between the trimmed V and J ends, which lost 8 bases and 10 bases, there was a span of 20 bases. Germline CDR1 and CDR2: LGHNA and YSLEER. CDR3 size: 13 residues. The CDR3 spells CASAMAGGHIAFF. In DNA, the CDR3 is TGCGCCAGCGCTATGGCCGGGGGGCATATAGCTTTCTTT.

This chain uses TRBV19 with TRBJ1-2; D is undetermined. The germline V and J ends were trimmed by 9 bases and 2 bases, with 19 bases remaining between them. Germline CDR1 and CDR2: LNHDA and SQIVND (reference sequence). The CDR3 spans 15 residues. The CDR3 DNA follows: TGTGCCAGCTCCGATGTTAGCAGTTCCAACTATGGCTACACCTTC. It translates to CASSDVSSSNYGYTF.

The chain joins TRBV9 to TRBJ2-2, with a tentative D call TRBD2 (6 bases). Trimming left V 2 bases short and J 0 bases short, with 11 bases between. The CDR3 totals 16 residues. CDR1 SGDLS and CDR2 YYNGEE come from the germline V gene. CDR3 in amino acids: CASSVSGTPNTGELFF. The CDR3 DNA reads TGTGCCAGCAGCGTTTCCGGGACTCCGAACACCGGGGAGCTGTTTTTT.

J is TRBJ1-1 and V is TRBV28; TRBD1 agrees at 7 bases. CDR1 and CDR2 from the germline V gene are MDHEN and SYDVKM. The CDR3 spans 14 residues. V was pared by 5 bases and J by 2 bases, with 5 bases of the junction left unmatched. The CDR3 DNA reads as TGTGCCAGCAGTCCAGGGGGTCTCAACACTGAAGCTTTCTTT. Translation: CASSPGGLNTEAFF.

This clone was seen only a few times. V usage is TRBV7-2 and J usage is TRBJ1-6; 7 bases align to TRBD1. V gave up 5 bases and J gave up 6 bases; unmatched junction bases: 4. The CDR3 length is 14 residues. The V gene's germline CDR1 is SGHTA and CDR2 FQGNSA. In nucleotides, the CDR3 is TGTGCCAGCAGCCAAGACAGGGTTAATTCACCCCTCCACTTT. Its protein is CASSQDRVNSPLHF.

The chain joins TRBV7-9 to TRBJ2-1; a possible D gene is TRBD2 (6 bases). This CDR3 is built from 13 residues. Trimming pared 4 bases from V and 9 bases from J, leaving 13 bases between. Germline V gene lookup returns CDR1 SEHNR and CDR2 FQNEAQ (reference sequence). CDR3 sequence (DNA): TGTGCCAGCAGCTCCCAGGAGGGCGGTGAGCAGTTCTTC. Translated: CASSSQEGGEQFF.

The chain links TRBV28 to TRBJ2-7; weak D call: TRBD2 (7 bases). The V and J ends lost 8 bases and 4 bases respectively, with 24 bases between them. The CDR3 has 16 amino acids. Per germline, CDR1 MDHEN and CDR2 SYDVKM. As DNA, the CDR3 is TGTGCCAGCCTAATATCAAAAGGGGGGGGCGCGTACGAGCAGTACTTC. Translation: CASLISKGGGAYEQYF.

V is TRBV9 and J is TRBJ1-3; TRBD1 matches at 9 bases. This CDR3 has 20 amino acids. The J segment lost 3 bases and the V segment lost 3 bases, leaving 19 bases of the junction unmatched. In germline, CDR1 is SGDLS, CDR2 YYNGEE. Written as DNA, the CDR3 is TGTGCCAGCAGCGCCTCCCTGTCGGGACAGGGCTTTTTTAATGGAAACACCATATATTTT. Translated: CASSASLSGQGFFNGNTIYF. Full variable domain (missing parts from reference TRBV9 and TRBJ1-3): DSGVTQTPKHLITATGQRVTLRCSPRSGDLSVYWYQQSLDQGLQFLIQYYNGEERAKGNILERFSAQQFPDLHSELNLSSLELGDSALYFCASSASLSGQGFFNGNTIYFGEGSWLTVV.

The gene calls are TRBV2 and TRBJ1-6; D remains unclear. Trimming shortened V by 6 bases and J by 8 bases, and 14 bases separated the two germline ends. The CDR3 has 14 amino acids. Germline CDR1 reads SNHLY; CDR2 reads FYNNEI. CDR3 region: CASRRVGSDSPLHF. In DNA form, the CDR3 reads TGTGCCAGCAGGAGGGTAGGGAGTGATTCACCCCTCCACTTT.

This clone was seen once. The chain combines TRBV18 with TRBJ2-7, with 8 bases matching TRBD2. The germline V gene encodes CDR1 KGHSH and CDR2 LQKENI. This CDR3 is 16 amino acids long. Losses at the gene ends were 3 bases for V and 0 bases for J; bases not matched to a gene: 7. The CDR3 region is CASSPLGTRPSYEQYF. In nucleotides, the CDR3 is TGTGCCAGCTCACCCCTCGGGACTAGGCCCTCCTACGAGCAGTACTTC.

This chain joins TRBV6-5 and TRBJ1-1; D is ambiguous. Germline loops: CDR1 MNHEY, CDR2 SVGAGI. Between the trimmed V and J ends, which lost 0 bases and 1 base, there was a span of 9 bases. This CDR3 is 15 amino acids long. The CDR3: CASSYSVKQNTEAFF. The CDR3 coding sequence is TGTGCCAGCAGTTACTCTGTGAAGCAGAACACTGAAGCTTTCTTT.

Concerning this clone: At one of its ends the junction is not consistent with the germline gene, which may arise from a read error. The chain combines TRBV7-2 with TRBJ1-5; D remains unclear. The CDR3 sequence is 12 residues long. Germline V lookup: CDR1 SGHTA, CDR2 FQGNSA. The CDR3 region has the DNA TGTGCCAGCAGCTTTATGAGTCAGCCCCAGCGTTTT. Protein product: CASSFMSQPQRF.

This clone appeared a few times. For the CDR3, the DNA is TGTGCCAGCAGTAAATTCAGTGAAGCTTTCTTT. Its protein product is CASSKFSEAFF. The V and J genes are TRBV2 and TRBJ1-1; no clear D gene. The germline V gene has CDR1 SNHLY and CDR2 FYNNEI. V was shortened by 5 bases and J by 7 bases, with 8 bases between the two germline ends. The CDR3 is made up of 11 amino acids.

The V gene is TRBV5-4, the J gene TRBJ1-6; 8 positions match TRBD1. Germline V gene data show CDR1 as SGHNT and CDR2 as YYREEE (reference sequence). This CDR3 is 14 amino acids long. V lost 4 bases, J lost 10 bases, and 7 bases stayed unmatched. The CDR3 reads CASSTDRVSSPLHF. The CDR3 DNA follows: TGTGCCAGCAGCACGGACAGGGTGAGCTCACCCCTCCACTTT. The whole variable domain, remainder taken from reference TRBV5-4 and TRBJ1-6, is ETGVTQSPTHLIKTRGQQVTLRCSSQSGHNTVSWYQQALGQGPQFIFQYYREEENGRGNFPPRFSGLQFPNYSSELNVNALELDDSALYLCASSTDRVSSPLHFGNGTRLTVT.

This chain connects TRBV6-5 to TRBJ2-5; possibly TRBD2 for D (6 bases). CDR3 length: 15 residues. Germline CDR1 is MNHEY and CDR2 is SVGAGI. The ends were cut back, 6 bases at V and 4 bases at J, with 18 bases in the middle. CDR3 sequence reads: CASRGPGGGRETQYF. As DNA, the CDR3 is TGTGCCAGCAGGGGACCGGGCGGAGGGAGAGAGACCCAGTACTTC.

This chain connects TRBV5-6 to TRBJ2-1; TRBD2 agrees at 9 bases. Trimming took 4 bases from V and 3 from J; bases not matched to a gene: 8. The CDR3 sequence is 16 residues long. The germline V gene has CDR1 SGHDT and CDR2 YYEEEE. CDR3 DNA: TGTGCCAGCAGCCCCCGGCTAGCGGGAATCTACAATGAGCAGTTCTTC. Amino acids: CASSPRLAGIYNEQFF. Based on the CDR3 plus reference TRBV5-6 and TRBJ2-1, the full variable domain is DAGVTQSPTHLIKTRGQQVTLRCSPKSGHDTVSWYQQALGQGPQFIFQYYEEEERQRGNFPDRFSGHQFPNYSSELNVNALLLGDSALYLCASSPRLAGIYNEQFFGPGTRLTVL.

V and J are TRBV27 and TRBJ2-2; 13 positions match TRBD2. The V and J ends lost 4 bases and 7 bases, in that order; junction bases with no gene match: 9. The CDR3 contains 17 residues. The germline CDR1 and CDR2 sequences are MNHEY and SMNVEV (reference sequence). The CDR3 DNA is TGTGCCAGCAGTTCCCGAGGACTAGCGGGAGACGTCGGGGAGCTGTTTTTT. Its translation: CASSSRGLAGDVGELFF.

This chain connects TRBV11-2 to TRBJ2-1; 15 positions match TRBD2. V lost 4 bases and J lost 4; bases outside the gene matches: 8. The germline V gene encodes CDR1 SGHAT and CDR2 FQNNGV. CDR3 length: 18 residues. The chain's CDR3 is CASSSQGGTSGGYNEQFF. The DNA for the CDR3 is TGTGCCAGCAGCTCACAAGGAGGGACTAGCGGGGGGTACAATGAGCAGTTCTTC. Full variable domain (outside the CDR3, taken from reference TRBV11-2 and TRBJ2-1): EAGVAQSPRYKIIEKRQSVAFWCNPISGHATLYWYQQILGQGPKLLIQFQNNGVVDDSQLPKDRFSAERLKGVDSTLKIQPAKLEDSAVYLCASSSQGGTSGGYNEQFFGPGTRLTVL.